Sequencing of this T cell receptor beta chain was carried out in a study of CD8 T cells in ankylosing spondylitis. The V segment lost 6 bases and the J segment 4 bases; nucleotides outside the gene matches: 9. This CDR3 has 16 residues. This clonotype appeared a few times. Its target is not known. Using its own MiXCR run on the 5' RACE reads, TCRdb lists one record per CDR3 protein. Of approximately 540,000 distinct CDR3 sequences listed, 9.5% to 15% were seen once; the top ten hold 6.8%. General study results and limits: One TCR beta motif, made up of eight or nine highly homologous variants, appeared characteristic of ankylosing spondylitis blood.

The chain is built from TRBV12-3 or TRBV12-4 and TRBJ2-1, with 10 nucleotides matching TRBD2. The sample consisted of blood, either unsorted or a sorted T cell fraction (not recorded which). This TCR came from a male donor with ankylosing spondylitis. The CDR3 sequence is CASSSPSGRKYNEQFF. Here the CDR3 DNA reads TGTGCCAGCAGCTCCCCTAGCGGGAGAAAGTACAATGAGCAGTTCTTC.